This TCR beta chain was identified during a study of patients and donors after allogeneic stem cell transplantation. Each CDR3 protein is one row after TCRdb ran MiXCR on the RT-PCR reads. The sample carries 390,000 or so distinct CDR3 sequences, more than 15% recorded once. This clonotype was observed a single time. This sequence originates from a human donor who was either an allogeneic HSCT recipient or a stem cell or donor lymphocyte infusion donor (not recorded which). It is not recorded whose cells these are; they may come from a transplant donor. The sequencing sample was made of blood, either unsorted or a sorted T cell fraction (not recorded which).

In nucleotides, the CDR3 is TGTGCCAGCAGTGAATTGGGAAATCAGCCCCAGCATTTT. It is translated as CASSELGNQPQHF. The V and J genes are TRBV6-1 and TRBJ1-5; D is ambiguous. Per the germline V gene, CDR1 is MNHNS and CDR2 is SASEGT. The CDR3 is 13 amino acids. V was clipped by 2 bases and J by 4 bases, with 6 bases between them.